This T cell receptor beta chain was observed in a study of blood T cell repertoires in COVID-19. The CDR3 is made up of 15 amino acids. With 0 bases clipped from V and 6 bases from J, the junction kept 2 bases outside the gene matches. CDR1 and CDR2 from the germline V gene are LNHNV and YYDKDF (reference sequence). Under the authors' procedure: Reference gene primer amplification in the assay estimated nucleated cell counts. TCRdb's copy holds only in-frame clones and misses some; the assay was immunoSEQ multiplex PCR. V and J calls and clone size are those listed in that table; D and trimming were worked out from the DNA. Of 120,000 or so clones listed, approximately 82% are singletons.

The receptor was isolated from an elderly man with active or convalescent COVID-19. V usage is TRBV15 and J usage is TRBJ1-4; 9 bases match TRBD1. Sequencing was done on a sample of peripheral blood. The CDR3 sequence is CATSRDRTGDEKLFF. CDR3 bases: TGTGCCACCAGCAGAGATAGGACAGGGGATGAAAAACTGTTTTTT.